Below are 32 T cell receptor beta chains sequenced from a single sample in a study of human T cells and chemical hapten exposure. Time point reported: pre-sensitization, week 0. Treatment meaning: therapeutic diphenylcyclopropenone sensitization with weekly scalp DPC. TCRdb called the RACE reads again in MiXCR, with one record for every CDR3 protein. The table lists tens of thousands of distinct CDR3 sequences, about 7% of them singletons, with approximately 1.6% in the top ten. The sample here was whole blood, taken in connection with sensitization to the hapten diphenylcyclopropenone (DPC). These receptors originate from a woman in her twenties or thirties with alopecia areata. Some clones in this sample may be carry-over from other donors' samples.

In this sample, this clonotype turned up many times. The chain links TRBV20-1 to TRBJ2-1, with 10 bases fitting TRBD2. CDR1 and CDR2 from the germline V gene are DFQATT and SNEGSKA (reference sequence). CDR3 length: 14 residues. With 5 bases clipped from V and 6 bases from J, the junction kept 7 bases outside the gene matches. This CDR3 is CSAYLAGAPNEQFF. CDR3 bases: TGCAGTGCTTACCTAGCGGGGGCCCCCAATGAGCAGTTCTTC.

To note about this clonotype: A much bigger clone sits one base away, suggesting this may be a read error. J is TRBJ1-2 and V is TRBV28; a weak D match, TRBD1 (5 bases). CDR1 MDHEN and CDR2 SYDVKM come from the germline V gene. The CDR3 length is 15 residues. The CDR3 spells CASSAQGSRYYGDTF. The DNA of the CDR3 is TGTGCCAGCAGTGCCCAGGGTAGTCGCTACTATGGCGACACCTTC.

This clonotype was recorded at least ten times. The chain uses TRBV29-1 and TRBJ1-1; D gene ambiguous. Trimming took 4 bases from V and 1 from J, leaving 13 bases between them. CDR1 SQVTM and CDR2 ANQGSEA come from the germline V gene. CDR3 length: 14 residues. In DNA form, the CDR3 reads TGCAGCGTTGGTGGCCGGTATTGGAACACTGAAGCTTTCTTT. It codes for CSVGGRYWNTEAFF. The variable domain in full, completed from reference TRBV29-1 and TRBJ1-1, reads SAVISQKPSRDICQRGTSLTIQCQVDSQVTMMFWYRQQPGQSLTLIATANQGSEATYESGFVIDKFPISRPNLTFSTLTVSNMSPEDSSIYLCSVGGRYWNTEAFFGQGTRLTVV.

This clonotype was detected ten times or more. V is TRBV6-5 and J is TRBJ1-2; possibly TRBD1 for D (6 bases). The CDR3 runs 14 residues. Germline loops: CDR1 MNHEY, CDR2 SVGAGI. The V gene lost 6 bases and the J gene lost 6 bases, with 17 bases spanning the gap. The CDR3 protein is CASRAKGVLDGYTF. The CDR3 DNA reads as TGTGCCAGCAGGGCAAAGGGGGTGCTGGATGGCTACACCTTC.

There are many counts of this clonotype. The CDR3 spells CASTTPGQGPEAFF. The CDR3 DNA sequence: TGTGCCAGCACGACCCCGGGACAGGGACCTGAAGCTTTCTTT. The J gene is TRBJ1-1, the V gene TRBV2; 9 nucleotides match TRBD1. The CDR3 runs 14 residues. Germline loops: CDR1 SNHLY, CDR2 FYNNEI. Germline trimming cut 7 bases from V and 6 bases from J; bases unmatched to any gene: 9.

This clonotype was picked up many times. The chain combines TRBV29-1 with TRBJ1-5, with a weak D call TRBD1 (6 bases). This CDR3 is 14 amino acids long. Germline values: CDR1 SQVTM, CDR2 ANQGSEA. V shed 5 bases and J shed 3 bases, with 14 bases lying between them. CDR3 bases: TGCAGCGTTACGGAGGGGGATATCAATCAGCCCCAGCATTTT. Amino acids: CSVTEGDINQPQHF. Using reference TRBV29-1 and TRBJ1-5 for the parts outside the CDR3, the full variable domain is SAVISQKPSRDICQRGTSLTIQCQVDSQVTMMFWYRQQPGQSLTLIATANQGSEATYESGFVIDKFPISRPNLTFSTLTVSNMSPEDSSIYLCSVTEGDINQPQHFGDGTRLSIL.

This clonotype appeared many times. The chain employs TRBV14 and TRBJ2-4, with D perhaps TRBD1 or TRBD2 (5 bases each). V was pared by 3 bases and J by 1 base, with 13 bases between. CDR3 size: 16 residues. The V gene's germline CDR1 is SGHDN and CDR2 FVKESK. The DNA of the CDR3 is TGTGCCAGCAGCCAGCTTTCTGGGACCGCCAAAAACATTCAGTACTTC. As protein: CASSQLSGTAKNIQYF. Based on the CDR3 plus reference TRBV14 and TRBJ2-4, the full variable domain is EAGVTQFPSHSVIEKGQTVTLRCDPISGHDNLYWYRRVMGKEIKFLLHFVKESKQDESGMPNNRFLAERTGGTYSTLKVQPAELEDSGVYFCASSQLSGTAKNIQYFGAGTRLSVL.

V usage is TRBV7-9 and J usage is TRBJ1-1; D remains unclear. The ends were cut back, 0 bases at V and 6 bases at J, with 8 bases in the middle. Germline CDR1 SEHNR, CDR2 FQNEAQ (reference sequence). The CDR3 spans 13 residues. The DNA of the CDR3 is TGTGCCAGCAGCTTAGCCCGGGATCCTGAAGCTTTCTTT. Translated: CASSLARDPEAFF.

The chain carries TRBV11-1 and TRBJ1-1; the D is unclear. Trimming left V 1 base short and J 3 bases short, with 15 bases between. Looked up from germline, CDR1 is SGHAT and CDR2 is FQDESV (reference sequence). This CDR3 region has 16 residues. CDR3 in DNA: TGTGCCAGCAGCTTAGGGGCAGTCGGCAGGTACACTGAAGCTTTCTTT. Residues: CASSLGAVGRYTEAFF.

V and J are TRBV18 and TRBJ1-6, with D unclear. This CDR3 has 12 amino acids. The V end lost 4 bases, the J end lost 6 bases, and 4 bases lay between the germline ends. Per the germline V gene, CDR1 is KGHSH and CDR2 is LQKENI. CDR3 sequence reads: CASSRSNSPLHF. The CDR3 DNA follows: TGTGCCAGCTCACGCAGTAATTCACCCCTCCACTTT.

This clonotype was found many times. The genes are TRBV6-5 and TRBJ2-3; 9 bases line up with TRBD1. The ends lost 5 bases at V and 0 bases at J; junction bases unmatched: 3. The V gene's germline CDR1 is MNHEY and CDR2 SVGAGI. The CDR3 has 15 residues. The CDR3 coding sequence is TGTGCCAGCAGTGTACAGGGGGCTAGCACAGATACGCAGTATTTT. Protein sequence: CASSVQGASTDTQYF.

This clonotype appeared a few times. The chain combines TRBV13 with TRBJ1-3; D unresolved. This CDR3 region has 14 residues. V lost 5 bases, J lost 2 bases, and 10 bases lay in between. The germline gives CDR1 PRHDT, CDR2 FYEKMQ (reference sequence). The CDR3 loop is CASSPRQAGNTIYF. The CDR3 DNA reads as TGTGCCAGCAGCCCCCGCCAGGCTGGAAACACCATATATTTT.

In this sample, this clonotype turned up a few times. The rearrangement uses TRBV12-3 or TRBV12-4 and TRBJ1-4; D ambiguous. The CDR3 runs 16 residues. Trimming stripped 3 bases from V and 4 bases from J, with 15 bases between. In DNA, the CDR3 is TGTGCCAGCAGTTTTGGGTGGAGGGCCCTTAATGAAAAACTGTTTTTT. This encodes CASSFGWRALNEKLFF.

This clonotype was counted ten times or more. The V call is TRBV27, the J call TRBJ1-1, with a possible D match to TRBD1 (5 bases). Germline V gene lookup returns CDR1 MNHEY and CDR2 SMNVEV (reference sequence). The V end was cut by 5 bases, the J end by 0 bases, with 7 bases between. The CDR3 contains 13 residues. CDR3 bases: TGTGCCAGCAGTAAGACAGTGAACACTGAAGCTTTCTTT. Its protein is CASSKTVNTEAFF.

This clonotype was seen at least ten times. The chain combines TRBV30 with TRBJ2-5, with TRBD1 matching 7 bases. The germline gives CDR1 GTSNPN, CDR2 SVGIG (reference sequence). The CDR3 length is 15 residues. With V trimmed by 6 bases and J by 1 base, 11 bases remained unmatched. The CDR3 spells CACWTEGALQETQYF. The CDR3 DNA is TGTGCCTGCTGGACAGAGGGGGCCCTCCAAGAGACCCAGTACTTC.

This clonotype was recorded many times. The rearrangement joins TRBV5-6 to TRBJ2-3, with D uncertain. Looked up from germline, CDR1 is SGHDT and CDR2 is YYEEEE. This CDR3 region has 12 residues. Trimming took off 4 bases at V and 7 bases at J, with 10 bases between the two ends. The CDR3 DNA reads TGTGCCAGCAGCCTCACAGAGAATACGCAGTATTTT. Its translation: CASSLTENTQYF. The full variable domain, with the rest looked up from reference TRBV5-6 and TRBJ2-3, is DAGVTQSPTHLIKTRGQQVTLRCSPKSGHDTVSWYQQALGQGPQFIFQYYEEEERQRGNFPDRFSGHQFPNYSSELNVNALLLGDSALYLCASSLTENTQYFGPGTRLTVL.

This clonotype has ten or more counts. This CDR3 is CASSHPQGAGNTIYF. CDR3 coding DNA: TGTGCCAGCAGCCATCCACAGGGAGCTGGAAACACCATATATTTT. This chain links TRBV7-9 with TRBJ1-3, with D perhaps TRBD1 (6 bases). CDR3 length: 15 amino acids. Germline-derived CDR1 and CDR2 are SEHNR and FQNEAQ (reference sequence). The V end lost 5 bases, the J end lost 2 bases, and 13 bases lay between the germline ends.

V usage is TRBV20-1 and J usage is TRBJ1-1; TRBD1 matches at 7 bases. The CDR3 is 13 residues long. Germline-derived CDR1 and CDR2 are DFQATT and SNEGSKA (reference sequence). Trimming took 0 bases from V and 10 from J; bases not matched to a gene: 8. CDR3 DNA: TGCAGTGCTAGAGATACAGGGGTCGAGGGAGCTTTCTTT. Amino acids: CSARDTGVEGAFF.

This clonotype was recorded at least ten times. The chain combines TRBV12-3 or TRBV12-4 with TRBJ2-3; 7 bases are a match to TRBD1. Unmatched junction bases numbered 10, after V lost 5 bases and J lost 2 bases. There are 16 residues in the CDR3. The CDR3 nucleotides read TGTGCCAGCAGTATGTACAGGGGCCCCAACACAGATACGCAGTATTTT. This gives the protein CASSMYRGPNTDTQYF.

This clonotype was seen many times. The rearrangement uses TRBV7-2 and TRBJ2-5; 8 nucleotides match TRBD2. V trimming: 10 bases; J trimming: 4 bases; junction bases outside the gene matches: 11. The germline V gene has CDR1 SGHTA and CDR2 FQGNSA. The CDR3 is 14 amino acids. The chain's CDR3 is CATADRGGGETQYF. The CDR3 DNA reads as TGTGCCACCGCCGACCGGGGGGGCGGAGAGACCCAGTACTTC. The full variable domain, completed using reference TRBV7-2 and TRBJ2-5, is GAGVSQSPSNKVTEKGKDVELRCDPISGHTALYWYRQSLGQGLEFLIYFQGNSAPDKSGLPSDRFSAERTGGSVSTLTIQRTQQEDSAVYLCATADRGGGETQYFGPGTRLLVL.

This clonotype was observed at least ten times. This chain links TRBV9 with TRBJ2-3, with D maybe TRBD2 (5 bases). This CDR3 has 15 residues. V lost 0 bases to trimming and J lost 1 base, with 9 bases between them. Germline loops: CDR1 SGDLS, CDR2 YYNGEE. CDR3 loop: CASSVAGSRTDTQYF. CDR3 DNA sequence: TGTGCCAGCAGCGTAGCGGGGTCACGCACAGATACGCAGTATTTT.

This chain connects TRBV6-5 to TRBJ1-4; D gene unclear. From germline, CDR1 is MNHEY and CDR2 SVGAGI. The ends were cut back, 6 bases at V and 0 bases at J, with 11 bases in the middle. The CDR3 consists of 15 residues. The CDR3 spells CASSFDLSTNEKLFF. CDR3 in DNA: TGTGCCAGCAGCTTCGACCTTTCAACTAATGAAAAACTGTTTTTT.

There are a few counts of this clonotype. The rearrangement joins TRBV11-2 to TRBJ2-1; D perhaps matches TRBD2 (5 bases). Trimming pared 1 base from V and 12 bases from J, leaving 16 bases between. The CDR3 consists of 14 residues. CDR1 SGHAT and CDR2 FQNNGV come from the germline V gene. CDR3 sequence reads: CASSLATARVGQFF. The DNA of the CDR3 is TGTGCCAGCAGCTTAGCCACCGCGCGGGTGGGGCAGTTCTTC. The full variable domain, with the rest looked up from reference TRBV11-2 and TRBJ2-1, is EAGVAQSPRYKIIEKRQSVAFWCNPISGHATLYWYQQILGQGPKLLIQFQNNGVVDDSQLPKDRFSAERLKGVDSTLKIQPAKLEDSAVYLCASSLATARVGQFFGPGTRLTVL.

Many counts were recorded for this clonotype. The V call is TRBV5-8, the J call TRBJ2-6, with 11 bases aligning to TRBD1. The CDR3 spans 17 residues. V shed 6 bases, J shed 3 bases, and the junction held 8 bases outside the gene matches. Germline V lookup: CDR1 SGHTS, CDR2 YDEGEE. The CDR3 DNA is TGTGCCAGCACCCCGGGACAGGGGGTGATTGGGGCCAACGTCCTGACTTTC. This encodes CASTPGQGVIGANVLTF.

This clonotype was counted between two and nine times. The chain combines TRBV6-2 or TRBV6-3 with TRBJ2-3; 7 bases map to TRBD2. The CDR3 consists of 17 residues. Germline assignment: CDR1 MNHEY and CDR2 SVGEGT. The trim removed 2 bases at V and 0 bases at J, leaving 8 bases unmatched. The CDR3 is CASSYPRSGESTDTQYF. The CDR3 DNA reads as TGTGCCAGCAGTTACCCGAGAAGCGGGGAGAGCACAGATACGCAGTATTTT.

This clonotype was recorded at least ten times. CDR3 nucleotide sequence: TGTGCCAGCAGTCTCGACAGGGGGTCGGCAGATACGCAGTATTTT. This codes for CASSLDRGSADTQYF. V gene TRBV27 combines with J gene TRBJ2-3, with 9 bases fitting TRBD1. The CDR3 spans 15 residues. Germline V gives CDR1 MNHEY, CDR2 SMNVEV (reference sequence). After removal of 5 bases from V and 4 bases from J, the junction contained 7 bases not matched to a gene.

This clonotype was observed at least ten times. CDR3 nucleotide sequence: TGTGCCAGTAGCAACTTTCCGGGACAGGGTGTTGGAAACATTCAGTACTTC. Translated: CASSNFPGQGVGNIQYF. The chain couples TRBV19 to TRBJ2-4, with TRBD1 matching 9 bases. This CDR3 comprises 17 residues. J gave up 6 bases and V 6 bases, and 15 bases lay outside the gene matches. Germline V gene sequence: CDR1 LNHDA, CDR2 SQIVND (reference sequence).

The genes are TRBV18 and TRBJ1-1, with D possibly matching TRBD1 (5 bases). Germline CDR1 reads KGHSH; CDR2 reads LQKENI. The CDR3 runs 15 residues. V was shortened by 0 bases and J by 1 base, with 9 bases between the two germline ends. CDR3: CASSPPSRGNTEAFF. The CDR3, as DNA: TGTGCCAGCTCACCACCCTCTAGGGGGAACACTGAAGCTTTCTTT.

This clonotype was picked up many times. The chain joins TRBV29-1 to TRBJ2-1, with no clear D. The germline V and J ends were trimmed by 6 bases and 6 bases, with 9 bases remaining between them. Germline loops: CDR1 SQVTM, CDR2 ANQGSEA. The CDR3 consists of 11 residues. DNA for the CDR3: TGCAGCGTGCAAAAACGCAATGAGCAGTTCTTC. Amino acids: CSVQKRNEQFF.

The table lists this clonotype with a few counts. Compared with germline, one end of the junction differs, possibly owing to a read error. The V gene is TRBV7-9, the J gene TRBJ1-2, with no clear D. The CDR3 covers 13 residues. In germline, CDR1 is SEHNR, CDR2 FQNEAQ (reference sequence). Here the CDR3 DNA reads TGTGCCAGCAGCTTAGCGCGGCTACTTGGCGACACCTTC. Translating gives CASSLARLLGDTF.

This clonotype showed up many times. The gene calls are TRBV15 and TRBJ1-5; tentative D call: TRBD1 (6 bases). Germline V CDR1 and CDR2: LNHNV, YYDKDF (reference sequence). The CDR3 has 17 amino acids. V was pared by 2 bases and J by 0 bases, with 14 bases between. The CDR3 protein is CATSRPVNRDSNQPQHF. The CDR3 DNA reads TGTGCCACCAGCAGACCAGTAAACAGGGATAGCAATCAGCCCCAGCATTTT.

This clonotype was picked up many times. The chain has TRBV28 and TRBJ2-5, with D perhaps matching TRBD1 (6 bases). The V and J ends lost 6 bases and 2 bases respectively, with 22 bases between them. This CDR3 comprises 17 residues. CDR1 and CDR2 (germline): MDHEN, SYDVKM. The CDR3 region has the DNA TGTGCCAGCAGCCAGAGACCGGGACACCCCGGGCAAGAGACCCAGTACTTC. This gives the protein CASSQRPGHPGQETQYF.